The present T cell receptor beta chain was sequenced within a study of blood T cell repertoires in COVID-19. On the study more broadly: PBMCs, B-cell-depleted T cells, or T cells were the source of the cDNA or gDNA that made up the material.

The V gene's germline CDR1 is GTSNPN and CDR2 SVGIG (reference sequence). The length of the CDR3 is 15 residues. V was cut by 0 bases and J by 5 bases, with 11 bases left in between. Here immunoSEQ multiplex PCR was the method, and the copy in TCRdb shows in-frame clones only, minus some. The table lists some 98,000 clones, roughly 79% of them singletons. The chain links TRBV30 to TRBJ1-6; D is unclear. Sequencing input: peripheral blood. This clonotype was sampled from a man between 65 and 85 years old with acute or convalescent COVID-19. CDR3 coding DNA: TGTGCCTGGAGTGTACGGGCGGGGAATAATTCACCCCTCCACTTT. It is translated as CAWSVRAGNNSPLHF.